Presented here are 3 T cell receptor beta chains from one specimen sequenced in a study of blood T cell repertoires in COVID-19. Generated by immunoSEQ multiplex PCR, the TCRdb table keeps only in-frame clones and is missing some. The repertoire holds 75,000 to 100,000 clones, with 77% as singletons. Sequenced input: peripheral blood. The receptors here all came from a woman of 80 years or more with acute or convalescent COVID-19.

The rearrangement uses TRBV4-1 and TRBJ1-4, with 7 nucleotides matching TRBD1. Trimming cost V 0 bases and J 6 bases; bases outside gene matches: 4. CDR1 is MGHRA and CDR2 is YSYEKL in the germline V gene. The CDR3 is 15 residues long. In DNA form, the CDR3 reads TGCGCCAGCAGCCAAGATGGCAGGGGGGATGAAAAACTGTTTTTT. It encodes CASSQDGRGDEKLFF.

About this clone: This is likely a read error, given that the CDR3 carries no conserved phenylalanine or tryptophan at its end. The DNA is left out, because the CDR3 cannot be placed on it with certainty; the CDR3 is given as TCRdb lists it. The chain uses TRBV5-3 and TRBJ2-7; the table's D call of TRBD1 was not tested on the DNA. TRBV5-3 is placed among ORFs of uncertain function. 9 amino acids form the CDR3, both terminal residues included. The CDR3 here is CARSLQGSS.

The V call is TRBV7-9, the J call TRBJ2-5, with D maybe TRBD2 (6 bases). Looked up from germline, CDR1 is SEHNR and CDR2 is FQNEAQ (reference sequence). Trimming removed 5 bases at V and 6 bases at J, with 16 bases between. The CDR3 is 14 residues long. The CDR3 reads CASSPRRDGQTQYF. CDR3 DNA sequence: TGTGCCAGCAGCCCCCGGCGGGACGGGCAGACCCAGTACTTC.